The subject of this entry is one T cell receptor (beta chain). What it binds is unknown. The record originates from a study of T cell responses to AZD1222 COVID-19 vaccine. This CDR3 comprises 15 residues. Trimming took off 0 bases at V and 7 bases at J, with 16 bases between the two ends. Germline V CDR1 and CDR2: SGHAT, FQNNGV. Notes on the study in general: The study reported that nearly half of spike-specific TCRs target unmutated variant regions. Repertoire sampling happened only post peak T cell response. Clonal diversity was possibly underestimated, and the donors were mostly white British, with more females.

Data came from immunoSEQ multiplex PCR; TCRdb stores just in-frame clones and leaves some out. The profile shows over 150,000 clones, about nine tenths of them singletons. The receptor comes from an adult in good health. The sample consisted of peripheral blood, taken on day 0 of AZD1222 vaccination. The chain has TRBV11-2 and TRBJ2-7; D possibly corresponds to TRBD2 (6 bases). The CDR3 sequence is CASSLDLAGRYEQYF. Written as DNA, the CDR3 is TGTGCCAGCAGCTTAGATCTGGCGGGAAGGTATGAGCAGTACTTC.